This T cell receptor (beta chain) is from a study of vaccination and CD4 T cells after COVID-19. Study at large: The authors exposed cells to overlapping spike peptides derived from SARS-CoV-2, HCoV-NL63, HCoV-OC43 and HCoV-229E.

Study-level results: SARS-CoV-2-reactive clonotypes rose nonsignificantly, with the median going from about 20 to 38.

An Oncomine TCR Beta short-read assay was used to sequence the DNA from cultured CD4+ T cells. Cultured CD4+ T cells were the source of extracted genomic DNA. Using its own MiXCR run on the PCR reads, TCRdb lists one record per CDR3 protein. The repertoire consists of about 20,000 distinct CDR3 sequences, with about 42% occurring once and the leading ten covering roughly a quarter. The CDR3 spans 17 residues. V shed 0 bases and J shed 0 bases, with 13 bases lying between them. Germline CDR1 reads MNHEY; CDR2 reads SVGEGT. Indicated treatment: roughly nine-day PBMC culture with coronavirus spike peptide pools or control peptides (ViraFEST assay). ViraFEST stimulated the growth of antigen-specific T cells using peptide pools and subsequently profiled their TCRs by sequencing. A remark on this clonotype: Its antigen is currently unknown.

The genes are TRBV6-2 or TRBV6-3 and TRBJ2-3, with D uncertain. The sequence derives from a human donor who received a COVID-19 vaccine. The sample in question was CD4+ T cells from blood, cultured in vitro, obtained before SARS-CoV-2 vaccination. CDR3 in DNA: TGTGCCAGCAGTTACTCATCGGGCGCAGAAAGCACAGATACGCAGTATTTT. Translating gives CASSYSSGAESTDTQYF.